Shown below are 32 T cell receptor beta chains from a single sample sequenced in a study of blood T cell repertoires in COVID-19. Repertoires were generated with immunoSEQ multiplex PCR, while TCRdb's copy carries only in-frame clones and drops some. The sample consists of hundreds of thousands of clones, 85% of them appearing once. The sequenced material came from peripheral blood. The source is a woman aged 18-29 years with acute or convalescent COVID-19.

The gene calls are TRBV24-1 and TRBJ1-4, with D perhaps TRBD1 (6 bases). From germline, CDR1 is KGHDR and CDR2 SFDVKD. CDR3 size: 17 residues. Trimming took off 5 bases at V and 0 bases at J, with 15 bases between the two ends. The CDR3 is CATSVPGTNATNEKLFF. CDR3 in DNA: TGTGCCACCAGTGTCCCCGGGACAAATGCAACTAATGAAAAACTGTTTTTT.

The chain carries TRBV4-1 and TRBJ1-2, with TRBD1 matching 9 bases. V was pared by 4 bases and J by 2 bases, with 5 bases of the junction left unmatched. CDR1 MGHRA and CDR2 YSYEKL come from the germline V gene. The CDR3 has 15 amino acids. CDR3 amino acids: CASSRTGGPNYGYTF. DNA for the CDR3: TGCGCCAGCAGCCGCACAGGGGGCCCGAACTATGGCTACACCTTC.

V and J are TRBV6-5 and TRBJ1-5, with no clear D. CDR1 and CDR2 (germline): MNHEY, SVGAGI. Trimming removed 2 bases at V and 2 bases at J, with 10 bases between. This CDR3 is 15 amino acids long. The CDR3 DNA follows: TGTGCCAGCAGTTACGAGGCCCGCGGCAATCAGCCCCAGCATTTT. Encoded protein: CASSYEARGNQPQHF.

The gene calls are TRBV10-3 and TRBJ2-3, with 11 bases matching TRBD2. Germline trimming cut 3 bases from V and 5 bases from J; bases unmatched to any gene: 7. Germline CDR1 and CDR2: ENHRY and SYGVKD. This CDR3 contains 16 residues. CDR3 loop: CAISDNSGRDRDTQYF. CDR3 DNA: TGTGCCATCAGTGACAATAGCGGGAGGGATAGAGATACGCAGTATTTT.

V and J are TRBV20-1 and TRBJ2-6; perhaps TRBD1 as D (5 bases). The CDR3 extends over 14 amino acids. In germline, CDR1 is DFQATT, CDR2 SNEGSKA (reference sequence). The ends were cut back, 3 bases at V and 2 bases at J, with 8 bases in the middle. The CDR3 here is CSASKGAGANVLTF. In DNA, the CDR3 is TGCAGTGCTAGTAAAGGGGCTGGGGCCAACGTCCTGACTTTC.

The chain recombines TRBV5-1 with TRBJ2-3; 8 bases are shared with TRBD2. V dropped 0 bases and J dropped 11; count of bases not matched to a gene: 20. The germline CDR1 and CDR2 sequences are SGHRS and YFSETQ. The CDR3 has 18 residues. As DNA, the CDR3 is TGCGCCAGCAGCTTGGGGGCTGTAGGCGGGGGGACCCCCTTAAGGCAGTATTTT. It codes for CASSLGAVGGGTPLRQYF. Variable domain in full (rest from reference TRBV5-1 and TRBJ2-3): KAGVTQTPRYLIKTRGQQVTLSCSPISGHRSVSWYQQTPGQGLQFLFEYFSETQRNKGNFPGRFSGRQFSNSRSEMNVSTLELGDSALYLCASSLGAVGGGTPLRQYFGPGTRLTVL.

The V call is TRBV9, the J call TRBJ1-6; D may be TRBD1 (6 bases). The ends were cut back, 3 bases at V and 9 bases at J, with 10 bases in the middle. Germline-derived CDR1 and CDR2 are SGDLS and YYNGEE. There are 13 residues in the CDR3. The CDR3: CASSAETGSPLHF. CDR3 in DNA: TGTGCCAGCAGCGCAGAGACAGGTTCACCCCTCCACTTT.

In regard to this clone: Its ends do not fully match the called genes, so a read error is possible. The J gene is TRBJ1-1, the V gene TRBV24-1; 7 bases fit TRBD1. Germline V gene lookup returns CDR1 KGHDR and CDR2 SFDVKD. This CDR3 spans 14 amino acids. DNA for the CDR3: TGCGCCACCAATTCGGGACAGCCGAACACTGAAGCTTTCTTT. This sequence encodes CATNSGQPNTEAFF.

CDR3 amino acids: CASSFEQLNTEAFF. In DNA, the CDR3 is TGTGCCAGCAGTTTTGAACAGTTGAACACTGAAGCTTTCTTT. The J gene is TRBJ1-1, the V gene TRBV2; D gene ambiguous. Looked up from germline, CDR1 is SNHLY and CDR2 is FYNNEI. Trimming stripped 5 bases from V and 0 bases from J, with 10 bases between. The CDR3 is 14 residues long.

The chain employs TRBV19 and TRBJ2-7; 7 nucleotides line up with TRBD2. The CDR3 is 15 residues long. The germline CDR1 and CDR2 sequences are LNHDA and SQIVND (reference sequence). V shed 6 bases and J 2 bases; nucleotides not matched to a gene: 10. The CDR3 DNA follows: TGTGCCAGTAGGAAAGCGGGATATAGCCCCTACGAGCAGTACTTC. Amino acid sequence: CASRKAGYSPYEQYF.

This clone showed up just a few times. The CDR3 nucleotides read TGTGCCACTCGTCTGTGGAGACCAGCTGAAGCTTTCTTT. It yields the protein CATRLWRPAEAFF. The chain couples TRBV6-5 to TRBJ1-1; D gene ambiguous. Germline V gene sequence: CDR1 MNHEY, CDR2 SVGAGI. The V end was cut by 10 bases, the J end by 6 bases, with 18 bases between. CDR3 length: 13 residues.

This chain connects TRBV5-1 to TRBJ2-7; the D gene is possibly TRBD2 (6 bases). The V end lost 2 bases, the J end lost 0 bases, and 18 bases lay between the germline ends. Germline CDR1 and CDR2: SGHRS and YFSETQ. CDR3 length: 17 amino acids. For the CDR3, the DNA is TGCGCCAGCAGCTTCTCTAGCGTGACCGCGGGCTCCTACGAGCAGTACTTC. Translation: CASSFSSVTAGSYEQYF.

In DNA form, the CDR3 reads TGTGCCAGTAGTAGGGCAGTTCCATACAATGAGCAGTTCTTC. It translates to CASSRAVPYNEQFF. This chain joins TRBV19 and TRBJ2-1; D ambiguous. Trimming left V 4 bases short and J 4 bases short, with 11 bases between. Germline values: CDR1 LNHDA, CDR2 SQIVND (reference sequence). This CDR3 comprises 14 residues.

This chain uses TRBV4-2 with TRBJ1-3, with D perhaps TRBD1 (5 bases). V was clipped by 0 bases and J by 0 bases, with 12 bases between them. This CDR3 has 17 amino acids. Per germline, CDR1 LGHNA and CDR2 YNFKEQ. CDR3 DNA: TGTGCCAGCAGCCAAGATTTCCGGGGGATCTCTGGAAACACCATATATTTT. This encodes CASSQDFRGISGNTIYF.

V is TRBV6-5 and J is TRBJ2-1, with D possibly TRBD2 on 6 matching bases. V was cut by 7 bases and J by 9 bases, with 19 bases left in between. The germline gives CDR1 MNHEY, CDR2 SVGAGI. This CDR3 is 14 amino acids long. The CDR3 DNA reads as TGTGCCAGCACTTTCACACCGGGAGCTTCTGAGCAGTTCTTC. Protein sequence: CASTFTPGASEQFF.

The chain combines TRBV5-1 with TRBJ1-1; 8 nucleotides agree with TRBD1. Unmatched junction bases numbered 3, after V lost 4 bases and J lost 1 base. There are 14 residues in the CDR3. Germline V gives CDR1 SGHRS, CDR2 YFSETQ. CDR3 in amino acids: CASSVGTGNTEAFF. DNA for the CDR3: TGCGCCAGCAGCGTCGGGACAGGGAACACTGAAGCTTTCTTT. Full variable domain (outside the CDR3, taken from reference TRBV5-1 and TRBJ1-1): KAGVTQTPRYLIKTRGQQVTLSCSPISGHRSVSWYQQTPGQGLQFLFEYFSETQRNKGNFPGRFSGRQFSNSRSEMNVSTLELGDSALYLCASSVGTGNTEAFFGQGTRLTVV.

This clone occurred once. V usage is TRBV9 and J usage is TRBJ1-1; D might be TRBD1 (5 bases). In germline, CDR1 is SGDLS, CDR2 YYNGEE. The CDR3 covers 14 residues. Deletions cut 4 bases from V and 1 base from J, with 11 bases between. The CDR3 sequence: CASSSQGQNTEAFF. The CDR3 nucleotides are TGTGCCAGCAGCTCTCAGGGCCAGAACACTGAAGCTTTCTTT.

This rearrangement joins TRBV28 to TRBJ1-2; tentative D call: TRBD1 (6 bases). There are 12 residues in the CDR3. The germline V and J ends were trimmed by 7 bases and 7 bases, with 13 bases remaining between them. Germline assignment: CDR1 MDHEN and CDR2 SYDVKM. CDR3 in amino acids: CASILQGSGYTF. CDR3 nucleotide sequence: TGTGCCAGCATCCTCCAGGGGAGTGGCTACACCTTC.

The rearrangement uses TRBV28 and TRBJ1-1; 7 bases fit TRBD1. CDR1 is MDHEN and CDR2 is SYDVKM in the germline V gene. V lost 6 bases, J lost 1 base, and 2 bases stayed unmatched. The CDR3 totals 13 residues. The CDR3 sequence: CASREGANTEAFF. In DNA form, the CDR3 reads TGTGCCAGCAGGGAGGGGGCGAACACTGAAGCTTTCTTT. The full variable domain, completed using reference TRBV28 and TRBJ1-1, is DVKVTQSSRYLVKRTGEKVFLECVQDMDHENMFWYRQDPGLGLRLIYFSYDVKMKEKGDIPEGYSVSREKKERFSLILESASTNQTSMYLCASREGANTEAFFGQGTRLTVV.

CDR3 in amino acids: CASSGQQSSGNTIYF. CDR3 DNA: TGTGCCAGCAGCGGACAGCAGAGCTCTGGAAACACCATATATTTT. V is TRBV14 and J is TRBJ1-3, with a tentative D call TRBD1 (6 bases). Germline V gene sequence: CDR1 SGHDN, CDR2 FVKESK. This CDR3 contains 15 residues. Trimming shortened V by 5 bases and J by 0 bases, and 11 bases separated the two germline ends.

This clone was observed a single time. The V gene is TRBV28, the J gene TRBJ1-2; D uncertain. This CDR3 has 15 amino acids. V lost 2 bases and J lost 8, with 18 bases in between. Germline CDR1 reads MDHEN; CDR2 reads SYDVKM. The CDR3 sequence is CASSLSFQEGRGYTF. As DNA, the CDR3 is TGTGCCAGCAGTTTAAGCTTCCAGGAGGGAAGGGGCTACACCTTC.

The genes are TRBV30 and TRBJ2-5, with TRBD1 matching 9 bases. Germline V gene data show CDR1 as GTSNPN and CDR2 as SVGIG (reference sequence). Losses at the gene ends were 1 base for V and 7 bases for J; bases not matched to a gene: 10. The CDR3 loop spans 15 amino acids. The chain's CDR3 is CAWSEGTGTAGTQYF. For the CDR3, the DNA is TGTGCCTGGAGTGAGGGGACAGGGACCGCGGGGACCCAGTACTTC.

This clone was found a few times. The chain combines TRBV28 with TRBJ2-7; D is uncertain. Germline V gives CDR1 MDHEN, CDR2 SYDVKM. The CDR3 covers 10 residues. With 5 bases removed from V and 3 bases from J, the gap between germline ends came to 2 bases. The CDR3 is CASSRYEQYF. CDR3 nucleotides: TGTGCCAGCAGTCGCTACGAGCAGTACTTC. The whole variable domain, filled in from reference TRBV28 and TRBJ2-7, reads DVKVTQSSRYLVKRTGEKVFLECVQDMDHENMFWYRQDPGLGLRLIYFSYDVKMKEKGDIPEGYSVSREKKERFSLILESASTNQTSMYLCASSRYEQYFGPGTRLTVT.

The chain uses TRBV6-6 and TRBJ1-5, with 8 bases matching TRBD1. The germline gives CDR1 MNHNY, CDR2 SVGAGI (reference sequence). CDR3 length equals 15 residues. Losses at the gene ends were 6 bases for V and 2 bases for J; bases not matched to a gene: 6. Here the CDR3 reads CASRPGQGGNQPQHF. For the CDR3, the DNA is TGTGCCAGCAGACCCGGACAGGGTGGCAATCAGCCCCAGCATTTT.

The gene calls are TRBV4-1 and TRBJ2-7; maybe TRBD2 (5 bases). Trimming pared 6 bases from V and 1 base from J, leaving 13 bases between. The length of the CDR3 is 14 residues. CDR1 is MGHRA, CDR2 YSYEKL, per germline. CDR3 sequence reads: CASRPSDLSYEQYF. In DNA, the CDR3 is TGCGCCAGCAGACCCTCGGACTTATCCTACGAGCAGTACTTC.

The chain employs TRBV28 and TRBJ1-2; TRBD1 is a possible D gene (6 bases). This CDR3 has 14 residues. Germline V CDR1 and CDR2: MDHEN, SYDVKM. Trimming took off 3 bases at V and 3 bases at J, with 11 bases between the two ends. This CDR3 reads CASSLGGADYGYTF. In DNA, the CDR3 is TGTGCCAGCAGTTTGGGGGGGGCCGACTATGGCTACACCTTC.

The J gene is TRBJ2-7, the V gene TRBV7-2; D gene ambiguous. The CDR3 is 15 residues long. Germline CDR1 SGHTA, CDR2 FQGNSA. Trimming shortened V by 0 bases and J by 2 bases, and 11 bases separated the two germline ends. CDR3 DNA: TGTGCCAGCAGCTTAGCGCTCGGTCTCCCCTACGAGCAGTACTTC. It codes for CASSLALGLPYEQYF.

The chain links TRBV9 to TRBJ1-5; D is undetermined. Germline lookup yields CDR1 SGDLS and CDR2 YYNGEE. Deletions cut 3 bases from V and 1 base from J, with 8 bases between. The CDR3 spans 14 residues. The CDR3 region is CASSEGGSNQPQHF. Here the CDR3 DNA reads TGTGCCAGCAGCGAGGGAGGCAGCAATCAGCCCCAGCATTTT.

This clone was seen just once. This sequence joins TRBV5-1 and TRBJ2-1; 11 bases line up with TRBD2. The germline V gene has CDR1 SGHRS and CDR2 YFSETQ. V shed 0 bases, J shed 7 bases, and the junction held 3 bases outside the gene matches. The CDR3 covers 15 residues. Here the CDR3 DNA reads TGCGCCAGCAGCTTGGATAGCGGGAGGGGGAATGAGCAGTTCTTC. Translation gives CASSLDSGRGNEQFF.

This clone came up once. This chain joins TRBV5-1 and TRBJ1-1; TRBD1 is a possible D gene (6 bases). Trimming took 0 bases from V and 1 from J, leaving 10 bases between them. The germline CDR1 and CDR2 sequences are SGHRS and YFSETQ. This CDR3 contains 15 residues. The DNA of the CDR3 is TGCGCCAGCAGCTTGGGAACGACAGGGAACACTGAAGCTTTCTTT. Protein: CASSLGTTGNTEAFF.

V gene TRBV30 combines with J gene TRBJ1-3; TRBD1 matches at 7 bases. CDR1 and CDR2 (germline): GTSNPN, SVGIG (reference sequence). J gave up 4 bases and V 2 bases, and 5 bases lay outside the gene matches. CDR3 length: 14 residues. CDR3 region: CAWSRSGQGNTIYF. CDR3 in DNA: TGTGCCTGGAGTCGGTCGGGACAGGGAAACACCATATATTTT.

This clone was found a few times. The genes are TRBV11-2 and TRBJ2-1; 11 bases line up with TRBD2. Germline V CDR1 and CDR2: SGHAT, FQNNGV. Trimming removed 6 bases from V and 4 bases from J; junction bases left unmatched: 11. The CDR3 has 17 residues. In nucleotides, the CDR3 is TGTGCCAGCAGTGGCCTAGCGGGAGGACTAGAGTACAATGAGCAGTTCTTC. It translates to CASSGLAGGLEYNEQFF.